Listed here is a single TCR beta chain. This CDR3 comprises 13 residues. Germline loops: CDR1 SEHNR, CDR2 FQNEAQ (reference sequence). V lost 2 bases and J 3 bases, leaving 7 bases between the germline ends. Only in-frame clones appear in the TCRdb table, and some are missing; sequencing was by immunoSEQ multiplex PCR. In the table there are more than 400,000 clones, about 90% of which are singletons. The sample is drawn from a study of blood T cell repertoires in COVID-19. This receptor was obtained from a woman under 30 who had recovered from COVID-19. J is TRBJ1-1 and V is TRBV7-9; the D is unclear. The sample comprised PBMCs or T cells enriched from blood (not recorded which). The DNA for the CDR3 is TGTGCCAGCAGCTTACGCCAGGACACTGAAGCTTTCTTT. Translating it yields CASSLRQDTEAFF.